This TCR beta chain was captured in a study of Graves' ophthalmopathy and Graves' hyperthyroidism. Study-level points and caveats: Sensitivity of 60% to 71% and specificity of approximately 73% were achieved by the model that predicted ophthalmopathy progression. A roughly 80% specificity and around 90% sensitivity were achieved by a 13-signature model that separated ophthalmopathy from stable hyperthyroidism.

Certain patients, namely those with other autoimmune diseases, uncontrolled infections, pregnancy or lactation, were excluded. Diagnosis relied on clinical symptoms, serum thyroxine, TRAb, thyroid ultrasound and orbital computed tomography. The study amplified TCR beta CDR3 regions using RNA transcripts. In the first round, RT-PCR was carried out with HTBI primers, and a multiplex PCR formed the second round. Each CDR3 protein gets one entry after TCRdb re-called the multiplex PCR reads with MiXCR. Seen here are nearly 400,000 distinct CDR3 sequences, approximately 20% observed once, and the top ten hold 1.5% to 2%. Turning to this clonotype: Its antigen is undetermined.

Trimming stripped 5 bases from V and 9 bases from J, with 17 bases between. This CDR3 region has 15 residues. This rearrangement joins TRBV12-3 or TRBV12-4 to TRBJ1-6; weak D call: TRBD1 (5 bases). The receptor comes from a woman aged 18-35 years with Graves' ophthalmopathy. The sequenced sample was peripheral blood. The CDR3 loop is CASSTSGTLTSPLHF. CDR3 bases: TGTGCCAGCAGTACATCCGGGACCCTAACTTCACCCCTCCACTTT.